Each of the 25 T cell receptor beta chains below was sequenced from the same sample in a study of OX40 agonist ivuxolimab in advanced cancers. Profiling relied on immunoSEQ multiplex PCR, and the TCRdb table lists in-frame clones only, not all of them. The sample yields about 80,000 clones, around 86% seen once. This specimen was CD4+ or CD8+ T cells sorted from blood, taken in a trial of the OX40 agonist ivuxolimab. These receptors all stem from an adult with an advanced solid tumor such as melanoma, head and neck, liver or kidney cancer.

This chain uses TRBV10-2 with TRBJ2-2; 7 bases agree with TRBD2. With V trimmed by 6 bases and J by 0 bases, 4 bases remained unmatched. This CDR3 contains 15 residues. Germline loops: CDR1 WSHSY, CDR2 SAAADI. The CDR3 sequence is CASRTSATNTGELFF. CDR3 sequence (DNA): TGCGCCAGCAGAACTAGCGCAACGAACACCGGGGAGCTGTTTTTT.

The chain is built from TRBV28 and TRBJ2-5; 8 bases align to TRBD1. Germline values: CDR1 MDHEN, CDR2 SYDVKM. V lost 6 bases, J lost 7 bases, and 4 bases stayed unmatched. This CDR3 spans 12 amino acids. The CDR3, as DNA: TGTGCCAGCAGAGAACAGGGGGGGACCCAGTACTTC. Residues: CASREQGGTQYF.

This chain joins TRBV13 and TRBJ2-7, with 7 bases lining up with TRBD1. V was pared by 7 bases and J by 6 bases, with 15 bases of the junction left unmatched. Germline loops: CDR1 PRHDT, CDR2 FYEKMQ (reference sequence). The CDR3 consists of 15 residues. CDR3 amino acids: CASTRGQALTGEQYF. The DNA of the CDR3 is TGTGCCAGCACCCGCGGACAGGCCCTAACAGGCGAGCAGTACTTC.

This chain links TRBV5-6 with TRBJ2-6; D possibly uses TRBD1 or TRBD2 (5 bases each). With 4 bases removed from V and 0 bases from J, the gap between germline ends came to 8 bases. The CDR3 sequence is 15 residues long. Germline lookup yields CDR1 SGHDT and CDR2 YYEEEE. CDR3 loop: CASSGGFSGANVLTF. CDR3 DNA sequence: TGTGCCAGCAGCGGGGGTTTCTCTGGGGCCAACGTCCTGACTTTC.

The chain carries TRBV2 and TRBJ2-3, with D possibly TRBD2 on 7 matching bases. Germline V CDR1 and CDR2: SNHLY, FYNNEI. The CDR3 spans 14 residues. The V gene lost 8 bases and the J gene lost 5 bases, with 17 bases spanning the gap. CDR3 sequence reads: CASRRRGAIDTQYF. The CDR3 DNA reads TGTGCCAGCCGGCGTCGGGGGGCCATAGATACGCAGTATTTT. Based on the CDR3 plus reference TRBV2 and TRBJ2-3, the full variable domain is EPEVTQTPSHQVTQMGQEVILRCVPISNHLYFYWYRQILGQKVEFLVSFYNNEISEKSEIFDDQFSVERPDGSNFTLKIRSTKLEDSAMYFCASRRRGAIDTQYFGPGTRLTVL.

This chain uses TRBV6-1 with TRBJ2-3; D is ambiguous. The germline V and J ends were trimmed by 6 bases and 7 bases, with 8 bases remaining between them. CDR1 MNHNS and CDR2 SASEGT come from the germline V gene. The CDR3 runs to 11 residues. The CDR3 nucleotides read TGTGCCAGCAGCAGTGGGAATACGCAGTATTTT. Translated: CASSSGNTQYF.

This clone turned up a few times. The V gene is TRBV7-3, the J gene TRBJ2-1; no reliable D call. The CDR3 has 13 amino acids. CDR1 is SGHTA and CDR2 is FQGTGA in the germline V gene. V lost 0 bases and J lost 5, with 5 bases in between. DNA of the CDR3: TGTGCCAGCAGCTTAACGTTTGACAATGAGCAGTTCTTC. Protein sequence: CASSLTFDNEQFF.

The chain has TRBV7-2 and TRBJ1-2, with TRBD1 as a possible D gene (6 bases). Deletions cut 5 bases from V and 8 bases from J, with 15 bases between. The CDR3 length is 13 residues. Germline CDR1 and CDR2: SGHTA and FQGNSA. CDR3 in amino acids: CASSPGPQGGYTF. The DNA for the CDR3 is TGTGCCAGCAGCCCGGGACCCCAGGGGGGCTACACCTTC.

This clone was detected once. This CDR3 reads CASSLEWDRGYEQYF. The CDR3 nucleotides are TGTGCCAGCAGCTTAGAATGGGACAGGGGCTACGAGCAGTACTTC. The rearrangement joins TRBV7-2 to TRBJ2-7; TRBD1 matches 10 bases. After removal of 1 base from V and 3 bases from J, the junction contained 3 bases not matched to a gene. Germline V CDR1 and CDR2: SGHTA, FQGNSA. CDR3 length: 15 residues.

This clone was seen only a few times. This chain joins TRBV7-3 and TRBJ1-5, with D hard to call. The V end was cut by 0 bases, the J end by 5 bases, with 5 bases between. Germline CDR1 SGHTA, CDR2 FQGTGA. The CDR3 has 13 residues. CDR3 coding DNA: TGTGCCAGCAGCTTAACGATCGATCAGCCCCAGCATTTT. This codes for CASSLTIDQPQHF.

Relative to its sample, this clone is medium-sized. The J gene is TRBJ2-7, the V gene TRBV27; TRBD2 aligns across 13 bases. After removal of 4 bases from V and 4 bases from J, the junction contained 7 bases not matched to a gene. Germline values: CDR1 MNHEY, CDR2 SMNVEV (reference sequence). The CDR3 sequence is 16 residues long. The CDR3 region is CASSSLLAGGEYEQYF. The CDR3 nucleotides are TGTGCCAGCAGTTCACTACTAGCGGGAGGGGAATACGAGCAGTACTTC.

V and J are TRBV9 and TRBJ2-7, with 11 bases matching TRBD2. The trim removed 0 bases at V and 3 bases at J, leaving 5 bases unmatched. The V gene's germline CDR1 is SGDLS and CDR2 YYNGEE. This CDR3 has 16 amino acids. This CDR3 reads CASSVAPLAGDYEQYF. Written as DNA, the CDR3 is TGTGCCAGCAGCGTAGCCCCACTAGCGGGAGACTACGAGCAGTACTTC.

This clone was seen once. The V and J genes are TRBV7-2 and TRBJ2-1, with 10 bases identical to TRBD2. The CDR3 runs 14 residues. V shed 5 bases and J 9 bases; nucleotides not matched to a gene: 7. The germline V gene encodes CDR1 SGHTA and CDR2 FQGNSA. This CDR3 reads CASSRSGGLREQFF. CDR3 nucleotide sequence: TGTGCCAGCAGCCGTAGCGGGGGGTTACGTGAGCAGTTCTTC.

The CDR3, as DNA: TGTGCCAGCAGCTTGGCCCCCCCCGACCTCAGGAACTATGGCTACACCTTC. It yields the protein CASSLAPPDLRNYGYTF. The chain combines TRBV5-5 with TRBJ1-2, with D unresolved. Germline V lookup: CDR1 SGHKS, CDR2 YYEKEE (reference sequence). Trimming left V 0 bases short and J 2 bases short, with 17 bases between. The CDR3 is 17 residues long.

The rearrangement joins TRBV6-5 to TRBJ2-4, with a possible D match to TRBD1 (6 bases). V was pared by 4 bases and J by 4 bases, with 14 bases between. The CDR3 sequence is 15 residues long. Looked up from germline, CDR1 is MNHEY and CDR2 is SVGAGI. In DNA, the CDR3 is TGTGCCAGCAGTTCGATCCGGGACAAAAAAAACATTCAGTACTTC. This sequence encodes CASSSIRDKKNIQYF.

The rearrangement uses TRBV2 and TRBJ2-2; no firm D call. CDR3 size: 16 residues. The ends were cut back, 6 bases at V and 3 bases at J, with 17 bases in the middle. Per germline, CDR1 SNHLY and CDR2 FYNNEI. The CDR3 reads CASRELGWGYTGELFF. Written as DNA, the CDR3 is TGTGCCAGCAGAGAATTGGGGTGGGGATACACCGGGGAGCTGTTTTTT.

The chain recombines TRBV5-1 with TRBJ2-3; 7 nucleotides line up with TRBD2. CDR1 and CDR2 (germline): SGHRS, YFSETQ. V lost 2 bases, J lost 1 base, and 16 bases stayed unmatched. The CDR3 length is 19 residues. This CDR3 is CASSFGVWEGLGRTDTQYF. CDR3 coding DNA: TGCGCCAGCAGCTTCGGGGTGTGGGAGGGCCTTGGTCGCACAGATACGCAGTATTTT.

DNA of the CDR3: TGTGCCAGCAGCTCCCGACAGGGCGTCGAGACCCAGTACTTC. This codes for CASSSRQGVETQYF. The chain is built from TRBV7-8 and TRBJ2-5, with 7 bases lining up with TRBD1. Germline loops: CDR1 SGHVS, CDR2 FQNEAQ. Losses at the gene ends were 4 bases for V and 5 bases for J; bases not matched to a gene: 7. The CDR3 sequence is 14 residues long.

The chain is built from TRBV30 and TRBJ2-3, with TRBD2 matching over 11 bases. The germline CDR1 and CDR2 sequences are GTSNPN and SVGIG (reference sequence). Losses at the gene ends were 1 base for V and 8 bases for J; bases not matched to a gene: 11. CDR3 size: 16 residues. CDR3 amino acids: CAWSAQGLAGGGTQYF. CDR3 nucleotide sequence: TGTGCCTGGAGTGCCCAAGGACTAGCGGGCGGCGGTACGCAGTATTTT. The full variable domain, rest sourced from reference TRBV30 and TRBJ2-3, is SQTIHQWPATLVQPVGSPLSLECTVEGTSNPNLYWYRQAAGRGLQLLFYSVGIGQISSEVPQNLSASRPQDRQFILSSKKLLLSDSGFYLCAWSAQGLAGGGTQYFGPGTRLTVL.

The chain recombines TRBV18 with TRBJ2-1; possible D gene TRBD2, 6 bases. Per the germline V gene, CDR1 is KGHSH and CDR2 is LQKENI. Trimming removed 0 bases at V and 6 bases at J, with 21 bases between. This CDR3 is built from 18 residues. CDR3 DNA: TGTGCCAGCTCACCACCCGTAGGGTCGGGCGCGGGGATCAATGAGCAGTTCTTC. This sequence encodes CASSPPVGSGAGINEQFF.

The rearrangement links TRBV5-1 to TRBJ1-1; D might be TRBD1 (5 bases). Trimming took off 1 base at V and 1 base at J, with 8 bases between the two ends. Germline lookup yields CDR1 SGHRS and CDR2 YFSETQ. This CDR3 region has 14 residues. Written as DNA, the CDR3 is TGCGCCAGCAGCTTGAGCCAGGGGAACACTGAAGCTTTCTTT. The encoded protein is CASSLSQGNTEAFF.

V and J are TRBV9 and TRBJ1-6; no definite D call. Germline lookup yields CDR1 SGDLS and CDR2 YYNGEE. This CDR3 is 14 amino acids long. The V end was cut by 4 bases, the J end by 9 bases, with 14 bases between. CDR3 loop: CASSHSNEGSPLHF. Here the CDR3 DNA reads TGTGCCAGCAGCCACTCGAATGAGGGTTCACCCCTCCACTTT.

The J gene is TRBJ1-1, the V gene TRBV4-3; D call uncertain. This CDR3 region has 16 residues. The germline V gene encodes CDR1 LGHNA and CDR2 YSLEER. V lost 4 bases and J lost 0, with 15 bases in between. The CDR3, as DNA: TGCGCCAGCAGCCCTACCCCTCCGGGGATGAACACTGAAGCTTTCTTT. It specifies CASSPTPPGMNTEAFF.

This clone came up a few times. The chain carries TRBV9 and TRBJ2-1; no clear D. The CDR3 spans 12 residues. V was pared by 7 bases and J by 2 bases, with 7 bases between. Germline CDR1 and CDR2: SGDLS and YYNGEE. The CDR3 reads CASGKTYNEQFF. CDR3 nucleotide sequence: TGTGCCAGCGGGAAAACCTACAATGAGCAGTTCTTC.

V gene TRBV5-4 combines with J gene TRBJ1-6; perhaps TRBD1 as D (5 bases). The V gene lost 4 bases and the J gene lost 14 bases, with 25 bases spanning the gap. CDR1 and CDR2 from the germline V gene are SGHNT and YYREEE (reference sequence). CDR3 length equals 16 residues. The CDR3 DNA sequence: TGTGCCAGCAGCCAAGATTTAGCAGGGACTGGGGGAACCCTCCACTTT. Its translation is CASSQDLAGTGGTLHF.